This T cell receptor beta chain was sequenced in a study of blood T cell repertoires in COVID-19. On the study more broadly: Both acute and convalescent COVID-19 samples were obtained from the United States, Italy and Spain. T cells, B-cell-depleted T cells, or PBMCs supplied cDNA or gDNA.

With 5 bases removed from V and 5 bases from J, the gap between germline ends came to 12 bases. The CDR3 contains 13 residues. Germline CDR1 SEHNR, CDR2 FQNEAQ (reference sequence). Assay used: immunoSEQ multiplex PCR; TCRdb lists only in-frame clones, some missing. The sample records 180,000 or so clones, around 87% being singletons. Sequenced input: peripheral blood. The chain employs TRBV7-9 and TRBJ1-1; D is unclear. This receptor was taken from a man in his forties or fifties with active or convalescent COVID-19. The CDR3 coding sequence is TGTGCCAGCAGCCAAGCCTCATCTACTGAAGCTTTCTTT. Its translation: CASSQASSTEAFF.